This T cell receptor (beta chain) was sequenced during a study of cytomegalovirus exposure and HLA in healthy donors. Findings and limits, study-wide: Cytomegalovirus-associated TCR beta chains were listed, numbering 164.

Primers: 60 Vbeta forward and 13 Jbeta reverse. The repertoire was sequenced with immunoSEQ multiplex PCR; TCRdb's copy has only in-frame clones and lacks some. This repertoire shows around 200,000 clones, roughly 91% found once; its top ten account for roughly 1%. As concerns this clone: Its antigen remains unidentified.

The CDR3 runs to 15 residues. V lost 4 bases to trimming and J lost 0 bases; unmatched junction nucleotides: 1. The germline gives CDR1 LNHDA, CDR2 SQIVND (reference sequence). The J gene is TRBJ2-7, the V gene TRBV19; 12 bases are a match to TRBD2. The sample taken for sequencing was PBMCs. The sequence was collected from a woman under 30 in good health and CMV-seronegative. For the CDR3, the DNA is TGTGCCAGTAGTAGACTAGCGGGAGACTCCTACGAGCAGTACTTC. It translates to CASSRLAGDSYEQYF.